This T cell receptor (beta chain) was captured in a study of PD-1 blockade in classical Hodgkin lymphoma. Sample time point: cycle 4 day 1 (C4D1), after less than 7 weeks of nivolumab. Every patient had relapsed following autologous stem cell transplantation, and cohorts differed in brentuximab vedotin exposure. Out of thawed PBMCs, magnetic negative selection purified CD4+ T cells. The germline V gene encodes CDR1 MDHEN and CDR2 SYDVKM. The V and J ends lost 3 bases and 1 base respectively, with 10 bases between them. There are 15 residues in the CDR3. TCRdb keeps only in-frame clones here, not all; method: immunoSEQ multiplex PCR. The sample includes 30,000 or so clones, approximately 90% of them seen just once.

This chain connects TRBV28 to TRBJ1-3, with D tentatively TRBD1 (5 bases). The sequences come from CD4+ T cells from blood, collected before the fourth cycle of nivolumab. The sequence was collected from a human donor with classical Hodgkin lymphoma. CDR3 in amino acids: CASSFSGTSGNTIYF. In nucleotides, the CDR3 is TGTGCCAGCAGTTTTTCAGGGACGTCTGGAAACACCATATATTTT. Together with reference TRBV28 and TRBJ1-3, the CDR3 gives the full variable domain: DVKVTQSSRYLVKRTGEKVFLECVQDMDHENMFWYRQDPGLGLRLIYFSYDVKMKEKGDIPEGYSVSREKKERFSLILESASTNQTSMYLCASSFSGTSGNTIYFGEGSWLTVV.